This passage covers 19 T cell receptor beta chains from one sample sequenced in a study of shared clonotypes between healthy human individuals. Sequenced by immunoSEQ multiplex PCR; TCRdb stores in-frame clones only, minus some. The table has under 1,100,000 clones, about 75% seen once; the top ten hold roughly 1.4%. Sequencing input: memory CD4+ T cells sorted from blood. Documented subset: CD45RA-negative fraction. These receptors came from a man younger than 35 in good health.

The chain carries TRBV11-3 and TRBJ2-5; perhaps TRBD1 as D (6 bases). The CDR3 covers 13 residues. With 4 bases removed from V and 7 bases from J, the gap between germline ends came to 13 bases. Germline CDR1 and CDR2: SGHNT and YENEEA. The CDR3 reads CASSSDRLGTQYF. CDR3 bases: TGTGCCAGCAGCTCAGACAGGTTGGGGACCCAGTACTTC.

The chain carries TRBV2 and TRBJ2-1, with 7 bases lining up with TRBD2. Germline V gene lookup returns CDR1 SNHLY and CDR2 FYNNEI. CDR3 size: 15 residues. V lost 5 bases and J lost 4; bases outside the gene matches: 8. The CDR3 DNA reads as TGTGCCAGCAGTCTGGAGCGGGGTTCGTACAATGAGCAGTTCTTC. Its protein product is CASSLERGSYNEQFF. Looking up the rest from reference TRBV2 and TRBJ2-1 gives the full variable domain: EPEVTQTPSHQVTQMGQEVILRCVPISNHLYFYWYRQILGQKVEFLVSFYNNEISEKSEIFDDQFSVERPDGSNFTLKIRSTKLEDSAMYFCASSLERGSYNEQFFGPGTRLTVL.

The chain links TRBV30 to TRBJ2-3; possible D gene TRBD1, 6 bases. The germline V and J ends were trimmed by 2 bases and 4 bases, with 13 bases remaining between them. Germline loops: CDR1 GTSNPN, CDR2 SVGIG (reference sequence). The CDR3 consists of 14 residues. As DNA, the CDR3 is TGTGCCTGGAGTTGGGTCCAGGGGTCAGATACGCAGTATTTT. It translates to CAWSWVQGSDTQYF.

This chain connects TRBV5-1 to TRBJ1-3, with TRBD1 identical over 7 bases. Germline CDR1 reads SGHRS; CDR2 reads YFSETQ. After removal of 1 base from V and 4 bases from J, the junction contained 5 bases not matched to a gene. There are 15 residues in the CDR3. As DNA, the CDR3 is TGCGCCAGCAGCTTGTCACAGGGGCTCGGAAACACCATATATTTT. This encodes CASSLSQGLGNTIYF. Variable domain in full (rest from reference TRBV5-1 and TRBJ1-3): KAGVTQTPRYLIKTRGQQVTLSCSPISGHRSVSWYQQTPGQGLQFLFEYFSETQRNKGNFPGRFSGRQFSNSRSEMNVSTLELGDSALYLCASSLSQGLGNTIYFGEGSWLTVV.

The chain recombines TRBV6-1 with TRBJ1-3; D gene ambiguous. Per germline, CDR1 MNHNS and CDR2 SASEGT. The CDR3 runs 14 residues. Trimming took 10 bases from V and 0 from J, leaving 13 bases between them. The CDR3 nucleotides are TGTGCCACATCCCAGGTCTCCTCTGGAAACACCATATATTTT. Translation gives CATSQVSSGNTIYF.

The chain carries TRBV10-3 and TRBJ2-1; D not resolved. The CDR3 spans 14 residues. Trimming took off 3 bases at V and 4 bases at J, with 10 bases between the two ends. Per germline, CDR1 ENHRY and CDR2 SYGVKD. CDR3 nucleotide sequence: TGTGCCATCAGTGAAGTAGTGGGATACAATGAGCAGTTCTTC. Its protein is CAISEVVGYNEQFF.

V is TRBV11-2 and J is TRBJ1-1, with D unclear. This CDR3 comprises 14 residues. Germline V gives CDR1 SGHAT, CDR2 FQNNGV. The germline V and J ends were trimmed by 6 bases and 1 base, with 12 bases remaining between them. CDR3 sequence: CASRYDGPNTEAFF. The CDR3 region has the DNA TGTGCCAGCAGATACGACGGCCCGAACACTGAAGCTTTCTTT.

This chain connects TRBV13 to TRBJ1-3; a possible D gene is TRBD1 (5 bases). CDR3 size: 15 residues. Per the germline V gene, CDR1 is PRHDT and CDR2 is FYEKMQ (reference sequence). Trimming removed 4 bases from V and 3 bases from J, with 13 bases in between. Here the CDR3 DNA reads TGTGCCAGCAGCTATACAGGATACCGTGGAAACACCATATATTTT. Its protein is CASSYTGYRGNTIYF.

This clone was counted a few times. The chain carries TRBV28 and TRBJ1-5; 8 nucleotides match TRBD1. With V trimmed by 9 bases and J by 6 bases, 10 bases remained unmatched. The germline V gene has CDR1 MDHEN and CDR2 SYDVKM. CDR3 length: 14 residues. CDR3 residues: CASHNSGGGQPQHF. CDR3 bases: TGTGCCAGTCACAACTCAGGGGGCGGTCAGCCCCAGCATTTT.

Only one count was recorded for this clone. The CDR3 DNA is TGTGCCAGCAGCTTATTCCCCGGGGCCAACGTCCTGACTTTC. This sequence encodes CASSLFPGANVLTF. The chain uses TRBV7-3 and TRBJ2-6, with no clear D. Trimming stripped 2 bases from V and 4 bases from J, with 6 bases between. The CDR3 length is 14 residues. Germline V gene sequence: CDR1 SGHTA, CDR2 FQGTGA.

The gene calls are TRBV2 and TRBJ2-7, with D unresolved. The germline V gene has CDR1 SNHLY and CDR2 FYNNEI. CDR3 length equals 13 residues. V was pared by 4 bases and J by 5 bases, with 12 bases between. CDR3 nucleotide sequence: TGTGCCAGCAGTGGGCGAGAACGGAACGAGCAGTACTTC. Its translation: CASSGRERNEQYF.

This clone was seen just once. CDR3 in DNA: TGCGCCAGCAGCCGACGGACAGGGGACGAGCAGTACTTC. Its translation is CASSRRTGDEQYF. The chain has TRBV5-1 and TRBJ2-7, with TRBD1 identical over 9 bases. The CDR3 runs 13 residues. The V gene's germline CDR1 is SGHRS and CDR2 YFSETQ. Losses at the gene ends were 4 bases for V and 5 bases for J; bases not matched to a gene: 4.

The rearrangement uses TRBV6-6 and TRBJ2-5, with D possibly matching TRBD2 (6 bases). Trimming took off 2 bases at V and 10 bases at J, with 14 bases between the two ends. The CDR3 is 13 amino acids. Germline V gene sequence: CDR1 MNHNY, CDR2 SVGAGI (reference sequence). The DNA for the CDR3 is TGTGCCAGCAGTTACCGGATGGCGGGGAGCCAGTACTTC. Amino acids: CASSYRMAGSQYF.

Remarks on this clone: The same CDR3 is also encoded by other DNA sequences in this sample. This rearrangement joins TRBV6-6 to TRBJ2-7; D might be TRBD2 (6 bases). V lost 3 bases and J 4 bases, leaving 13 bases between the germline ends. The CDR3 length is 14 residues. Germline assignment: CDR1 MNHNY and CDR2 SVGAGI (reference sequence). DNA of the CDR3: TGTGCCAGCAGTTATAGCGACGGGAGTTACGAGCAGTACTTC. As protein: CASSYSDGSYEQYF.

This clone was observed once. V gene TRBV5-4 combines with J gene TRBJ2-3; 7 bases line up with TRBD2. J was trimmed by 0 bases and V by 0 bases; bases with no gene match: 7. Germline V gene data show CDR1 as SGHNT and CDR2 as YYREEE (reference sequence). The CDR3 covers 17 residues. The CDR3 coding sequence is TGTGCCAGCAGCTTGGGATCTAGCGGAACTAGCACAGATACGCAGTATTTT. Translated: CASSLGSSGTSTDTQYF.

This clone has only a few counts. The gene calls are TRBV27 and TRBJ1-6, with D uncertain. Trimming took 9 bases from V and 6 from J, leaving 0 bases between them. The V gene's germline CDR1 is MNHEY and CDR2 SMNVEV (reference sequence). The CDR3 totals 9 residues. In DNA, the CDR3 is TGTGCCAGTAATTCACCCCTCCACTTT. It translates to CASNSPLHF.

This clone was found once. The V gene is TRBV11-3, the J gene TRBJ2-7; 10 positions match TRBD2. The V gene end was trimmed by 5 bases and the J gene end by 5 bases; junction bases not matched to a gene: 9. Looked up from germline, CDR1 is SGHNT and CDR2 is YENEEA. The CDR3 consists of 15 residues. The CDR3 DNA follows: TGTGCCAGCAGCACTTCTAGCGGGAGTTTCAACGAGCAGTACTTC. This translates into CASSTSSGSFNEQYF.

In the case of this clone: Different DNA sequences within this sample yield the same CDR3. V usage is TRBV30 and J usage is TRBJ2-1, with 16 nucleotides matching TRBD2. Germline V gene sequence: CDR1 GTSNPN, CDR2 SVGIG (reference sequence). V trimming: 4 bases; J trimming: 8 bases; junction bases outside the gene matches: 5. The CDR3 runs to 15 residues. CDR3 amino acids: CAWTLGLAGGDEQFF. DNA of the CDR3: TGTGCCTGGACCCTGGGACTAGCGGGAGGGGATGAGCAGTTCTTC. Based on the CDR3 plus reference TRBV30 and TRBJ2-1, the full variable domain is SQTIHQWPATLVQPVGSPLSLECTVEGTSNPNLYWYRQAAGRGLQLLFYSVGIGQISSEVPQNLSASRPQDRQFILSSKKLLLSDSGFYLCAWTLGLAGGDEQFFGPGTRLTVL.

V gene TRBV27 combines with J gene TRBJ2-1; D is uncertain. Germline CDR1 is MNHEY and CDR2 is SMNVEV (reference sequence). This CDR3 contains 14 residues. V was cut by 3 bases and J by 5 bases, with 11 bases left in between. The CDR3 here is CASSLFTRNNEQFF. DNA of the CDR3: TGTGCCAGCAGTTTGTTTACAAGAAACAATGAGCAGTTCTTC.